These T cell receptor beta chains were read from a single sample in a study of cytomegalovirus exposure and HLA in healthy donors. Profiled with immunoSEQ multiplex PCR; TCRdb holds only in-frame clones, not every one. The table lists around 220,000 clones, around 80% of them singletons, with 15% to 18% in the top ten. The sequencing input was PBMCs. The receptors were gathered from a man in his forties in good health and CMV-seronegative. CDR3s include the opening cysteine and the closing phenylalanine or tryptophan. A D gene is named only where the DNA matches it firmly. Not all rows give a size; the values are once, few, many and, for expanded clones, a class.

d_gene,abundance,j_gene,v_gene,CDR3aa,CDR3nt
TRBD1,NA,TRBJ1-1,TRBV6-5,CASSSRTGTGYTEAFF,TGTGCCAGCAGTTCACGGACGGGGACAGGGTACACTGAAGCTTTCTTT
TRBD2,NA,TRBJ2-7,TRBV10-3,CAISESESGSYEQYF,TGTGCCATCAGTGAGTCGGAAAGCGGGAGCTACGAGCAGTACTTC
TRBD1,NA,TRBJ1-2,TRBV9,CASSQITGDYGYTF,TGTGCCAGCAGCCAAATCACAGGGGACTATGGCTACACCTTC
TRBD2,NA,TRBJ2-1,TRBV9,CASSVARTSRNEQFF,TGTGCCAGCAGCGTAGCTAGGACTAGCAGAAATGAGCAGTTCTTC
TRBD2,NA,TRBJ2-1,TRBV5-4,CASTLGDYSYNEQFF,TGTGCCAGCACTCTGGGGGACTACTCCTACAATGAGCAGTTCTTC
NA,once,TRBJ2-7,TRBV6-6,CATGRRTVYEQYF,TGTGCCACCGGAAGACGGACAGTTTACGAGCAGTACTTC
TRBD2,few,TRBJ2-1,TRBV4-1,CASSRGGDNEQFF,TGCGCCAGCAGCCGGGGAGGGGACAATGAGCAGTTCTTC
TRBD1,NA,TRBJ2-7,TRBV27,CASSLGGTGIYEQYF,TGTGCCAGCAGTTTAGGCGGGACAGGGATCTACGAGCAGTACTTC
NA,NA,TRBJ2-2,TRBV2,CASSELAGKNGGELFF,TGTGCCAGCAGTGAATTGGCAGGGAAGAATGGCGGGGAGCTGTTTTTT
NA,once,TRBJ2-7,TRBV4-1,CASSQGLEDLYEQYF,TGCGCCAGCAGCCAAGGGCTAGAAGACCTCTACGAGCAGTACTTC
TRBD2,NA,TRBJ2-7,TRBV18,CASSPESGAAYEQYF,TGTGCCAGCTCTCCCGAAAGCGGGGCGGCCTACGAGCAGTACTTC
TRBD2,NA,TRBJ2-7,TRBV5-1,CASSIYGTSGSYEQYF,TGCGCCAGCAGCATCTATGGGACTAGCGGGAGCTACGAGCAGTACTTC